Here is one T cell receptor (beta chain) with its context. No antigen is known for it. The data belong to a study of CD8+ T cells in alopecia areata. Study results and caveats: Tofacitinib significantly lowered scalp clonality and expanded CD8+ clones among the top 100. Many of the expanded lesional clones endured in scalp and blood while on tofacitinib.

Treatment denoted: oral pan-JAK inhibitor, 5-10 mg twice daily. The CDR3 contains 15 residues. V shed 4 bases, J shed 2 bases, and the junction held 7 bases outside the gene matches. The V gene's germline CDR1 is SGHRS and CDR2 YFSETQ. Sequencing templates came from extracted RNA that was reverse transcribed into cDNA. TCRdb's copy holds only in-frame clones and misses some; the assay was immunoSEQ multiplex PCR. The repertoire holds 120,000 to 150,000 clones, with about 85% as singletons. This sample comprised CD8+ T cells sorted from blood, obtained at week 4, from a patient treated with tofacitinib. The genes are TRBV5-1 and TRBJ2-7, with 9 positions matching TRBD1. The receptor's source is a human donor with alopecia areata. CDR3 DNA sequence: TGCGCCAGCAGCCAGGGACAGGGTACCACCTACGAGCAGTACTTC. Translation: CASSQGQGTTYEQYF.